The following is a TCR beta chain sequence with its context. The table came from immunoSEQ multiplex PCR; TCRdb's copy has only in-frame clones and leaves some out. The sample consists of 40,000 to 65,000 clones, approximately 84% of them appearing once. The sample comes from a study of T cell clones after liver transplantation. At the level of the study: In this trial, immunosuppression withdrawal was attempted within 2 years of liver transplant. TCRbeta sequencing after a pre-transplant mixed lymphocyte reaction identified graft-donor-reactive clones, later tracked in post-transplant blood. Blood was drawn pre-transplant, before withdrawal, and after full or failed withdrawal.

CDR1 is MDHEN and CDR2 is SYDVKM in the germline V gene. The CDR3 is 14 residues long. Deletions cut 5 bases from V and 7 bases from J, with 14 bases between. This specimen consisted of CD4+ T cells from blood, obtained before liver transplant. The clonotype originates from a human donor who received a liver transplant. The J gene is TRBJ1-4, the V gene TRBV28; tentative D call: TRBD1 (5 bases). The CDR3: CASSRGESFEKLFF. In nucleotides, the CDR3 is TGTGCCAGCAGTCGGGGGGAAAGTTTTGAAAAACTGTTTTTT.